These 5 T cell receptor beta chains share one sample of origin, sequenced in a study of blood T cell repertoires in COVID-19 (dated by TCRdb to about 2020). Library generation was performed with the immunoSEQ multiplex PCR assay. TCRdb obtained this table from immuneACCESS and retained in-frame rearrangements with V and J assigned. These tables miss some clones; where compared with another copy, unresolved V genes account for less than half of the shortfall, and the remainder is unexplained. The sample data list some 95,000 clones, and about four fifths of these were observed just once. Approximately 25% of the sample is held by the ten biggest clonotypes. Sample: peripheral blood. These receptors all come from a man between 70 and 80 years old with acute or convalescent COVID-19.

The chain couples TRBV29-1 to TRBJ1-4, with TRBD1 matching 7 bases. In germline, CDR1 is SQVTM, CDR2 ANQGSEA. This CDR3 contains 15 residues. The V and J ends lost 3 bases and 5 bases, in that order; junction bases with no gene match: 9. The CDR3 reads CSVDRTGDGNEKLFF. In nucleotides, the CDR3 is TGCAGCGTTGACCGTACAGGGGACGGGAATGAAAAACTGTTTTTT.

The table lists this clone with a count of one. V is TRBV7-2 and J is TRBJ1-4; D is perhaps TRBD1 (5 bases). Germline CDR1 reads SGHTA; CDR2 reads FQGNSA. V was cut by 0 bases and J by 4 bases, with 21 bases left in between. This CDR3 has 19 amino acids. The CDR3 DNA is TGTGCCAGCAGCTTAGCCTTTTCCCAGGGAGGTTTAGATAATGAAAAACTGTTTTTT. Protein: CASSLAFSQGGLDNEKLFF.

This chain uses TRBV11-2 with TRBJ2-5; D possibly corresponds to TRBD2 (6 bases). Germline V gene lookup returns CDR1 SGHAT and CDR2 FQNNGV. V lost 0 bases to trimming and J lost 7 bases, with 15 bases between them. There are 15 residues in the CDR3. CDR3 DNA sequence: TGTGCCAGCAGCTTAGAAATAGCGGCCTCCGCGACCCAGTACTTC. It is translated as CASSLEIAASATQYF. The whole variable domain, remainder taken from reference TRBV11-2 and TRBJ2-5, is EAGVAQSPRYKIIEKRQSVAFWCNPISGHATLYWYQQILGQGPKLLIQFQNNGVVDDSQLPKDRFSAERLKGVDSTLKIQPAKLEDSAVYLCASSLEIAASATQYFGPGTRLLVL.

This clone has more than one count but fewer than ten. V gene TRBV28 combines with J gene TRBJ2-1; the match to TRBD1 covers 8 bases. The CDR3 covers 16 residues. Germline loops: CDR1 MDHEN, CDR2 SYDVKM. V shed 2 bases and J 2 bases; nucleotides not matched to a gene: 5. CDR3 loop: CASSLPGQGPYNEQFF. For the CDR3, the DNA is TGTGCCAGCAGTTTACCCGGACAGGGACCCTACAATGAGCAGTTCTTC.

This chain uses TRBV27 with TRBJ2-7, with 9 bases identical to TRBD1. Germline values: CDR1 MNHEY, CDR2 SMNVEV (reference sequence). The CDR3 is 14 residues long. V trimming: 3 bases; J trimming: 3 bases; junction bases outside the gene matches: 3. CDR3 protein: CASSLGTGIYEQYF. As DNA, the CDR3 is TGTGCCAGCAGTTTGGGGACAGGGATCTACGAGCAGTACTTC.